This TCR beta chain was identified during a study of blood T cell repertoires in COVID-19. In the authors' workflow: Nucleated cell number was recorded as an estimate derived from reference gene primer amplification. The repertoire was sequenced with immunoSEQ multiplex PCR; TCRdb's copy has only in-frame clones and lacks some. The D gene and trimming were derived from the DNA, and the V and J assignments and clone size from that table. The repertoire includes more than 300,000 clones, 85% to 90% of them detected once, and about 1% sits in the top ten. The CDR3 consists of 17 residues. V shed 5 bases and J shed 1 base, with 17 bases lying between them. Germline CDR1 KGHSH, CDR2 LQKENI.

The receptor's source is a woman aged 40 to 49 with COVID-19, enrolled during active disease. The genes are TRBV18 and TRBJ2-2, with D tentatively TRBD2 (6 bases). Sequences were obtained from peripheral blood. CDR3 in amino acids: CASSAGIEEMNTGELFF. As DNA, the CDR3 is TGTGCCAGCTCAGCGGGAATAGAGGAAATGAACACCGGGGAGCTGTTTTTT.